What follows describes a single T cell receptor (beta chain). The entry originates in a study of long-term antiretroviral therapy in people with HIV. Researchers ran immunoSEQ v3.0 at survey level. Data came from immunoSEQ multiplex PCR; TCRdb stores just in-frame clones and leaves some out. The table lists tens of thousands of clones, about 93% of them singletons, with about 4.3% in the top ten. The germline V gene encodes CDR1 MNHEY and CDR2 SVGAGI. V was shortened by 6 bases and J by 5 bases, with 17 bases between the two germline ends. This CDR3 is built from 15 residues. The sample here was unsorted PBMCs, taken roughly 5 years after starting antiretroviral therapy. V is TRBV6-5 and J is TRBJ1-5; no definite D call. The sequence was collected from a woman between 40 and 50 years old with HIV. CDR3 coding DNA: TGTGCCAGCAGGCCTAGAGGCAGGCGAGATCAGCCCCAGCATTTT. This sequence encodes CASRPRGRRDQPQHF.